This T cell receptor (beta chain) originates from a study of blood T cell repertoires in COVID-19. On the study more broadly: PBMCs, B-cell-depleted T cells, or T cells provided the cDNA or gDNA that made up the material.

The CDR3 is made up of 14 amino acids. The germline V gene encodes CDR1 SGHTA and CDR2 FQGNSA. V was pared by 5 bases and J by 5 bases, with 15 bases between. In the authors' workflow: Nucleated cell counts were estimated from reference gene primer amplification. Generated by immunoSEQ multiplex PCR, the TCRdb table keeps only in-frame clones and is missing some. V and J calls and clone size are copied from that table; D and trimming were computed from the DNA. This repertoire shows about 120,000 clones, around 87% found once; its top ten account for 3.5% to 4.5%. The TCR originated in a woman in her sixties with COVID-19, enrolled during active disease. Sequences were obtained from peripheral blood. V usage is TRBV7-2 and J usage is TRBJ1-1; D is undetermined. Here the CDR3 DNA reads TGTGCCAGCAGCCCCCCTACCCCTATTACTGAAGCTTTCTTT. Translation: CASSPPTPITEAFF.